This T cell receptor (beta chain) was identified in a study of blood T cell repertoires in COVID-19. Per the original methods: Estimated nucleated cell counts came from reference gene primer amplification. Assay used: immunoSEQ multiplex PCR; TCRdb lists only in-frame clones, some missing. That table is the source of V, J and clone size, and D and trimming were worked out from the DNA. The repertoire holds more than 300,000 clones, with more than 85% as singletons. CDR1 SGHDT and CDR2 YYEEEE come from the germline V gene. V shed 3 bases and J 4 bases; nucleotides not matched to a gene: 10. The CDR3 covers 17 residues.

The source is a woman in her thirties who had been exposed to COVID-19. V is TRBV5-6 and J is TRBJ2-3; TRBD1 matches 11 bases. The specimen sequenced was PBMCs or T cells enriched from blood (not recorded which). The CDR3 nucleotides read TGTGCCAGCAGCTCGATCGCTCCGGGACAGGGGGCAGATACGCAGTATTTT. This codes for CASSSIAPGQGADTQYF.